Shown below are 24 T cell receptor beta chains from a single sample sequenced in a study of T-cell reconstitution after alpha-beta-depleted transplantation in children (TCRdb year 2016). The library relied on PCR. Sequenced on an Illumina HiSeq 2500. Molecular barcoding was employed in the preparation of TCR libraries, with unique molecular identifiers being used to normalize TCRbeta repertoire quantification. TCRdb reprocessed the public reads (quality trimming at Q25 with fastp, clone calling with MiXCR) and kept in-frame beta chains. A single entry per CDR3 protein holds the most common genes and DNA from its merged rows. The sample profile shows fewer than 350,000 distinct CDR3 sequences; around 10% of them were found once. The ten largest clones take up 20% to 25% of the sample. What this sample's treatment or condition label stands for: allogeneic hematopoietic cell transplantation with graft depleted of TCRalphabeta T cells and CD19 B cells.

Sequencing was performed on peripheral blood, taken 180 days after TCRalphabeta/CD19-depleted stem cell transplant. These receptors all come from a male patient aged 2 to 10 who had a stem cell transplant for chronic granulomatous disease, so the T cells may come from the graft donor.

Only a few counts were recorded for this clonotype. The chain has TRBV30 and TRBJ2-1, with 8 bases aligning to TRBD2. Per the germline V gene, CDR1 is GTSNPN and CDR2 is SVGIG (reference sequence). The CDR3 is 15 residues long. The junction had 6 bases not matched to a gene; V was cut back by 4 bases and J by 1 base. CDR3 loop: CAWKGGRRSYNEQFF. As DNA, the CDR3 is TGTGCCTGGAAAGGCGGGAGGAGATCCTACAATGAGCAGTTCTTC.

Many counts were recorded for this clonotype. The CDR3 DNA reads TGTGCCAGCAGCCCTGGCCCTAGCGGGGCAGATACGCAGTATTTT. Residues: CASSPGPSGADTQYF. This sequence joins TRBV21-1 and TRBJ2-3; the table assigns TRBD2, which was not confirmed against the DNA. TRBV21-1 is classified as a pseudogene. This CDR3 spans 15 amino acids.

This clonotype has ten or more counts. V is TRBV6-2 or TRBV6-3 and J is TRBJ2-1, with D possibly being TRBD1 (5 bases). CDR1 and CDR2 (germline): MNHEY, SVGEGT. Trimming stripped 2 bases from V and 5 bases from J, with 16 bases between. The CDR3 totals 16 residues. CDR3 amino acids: CASSYGRTRNDNEQFF. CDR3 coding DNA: TGTGCCAGCAGTTACGGCCGGACAAGAAATGACAATGAGCAGTTCTTC.

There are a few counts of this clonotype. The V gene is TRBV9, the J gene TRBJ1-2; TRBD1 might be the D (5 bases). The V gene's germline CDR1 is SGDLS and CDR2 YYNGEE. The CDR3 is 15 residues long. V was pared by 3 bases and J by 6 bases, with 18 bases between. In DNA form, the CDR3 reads TGTGCCAGCAGCGCGGGGAGGAGGGGAAATGATGGCTACACCTTC. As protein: CASSAGRRGNDGYTF. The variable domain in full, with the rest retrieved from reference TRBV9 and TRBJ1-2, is DSGVTQTPKHLITATGQRVTLRCSPRSGDLSVYWYQQSLDQGLQFLIQYYNGEERAKGNILERFSAQQFPDLHSELNLSSLELGDSALYFCASSAGRRGNDGYTFGSGTRLTVV.

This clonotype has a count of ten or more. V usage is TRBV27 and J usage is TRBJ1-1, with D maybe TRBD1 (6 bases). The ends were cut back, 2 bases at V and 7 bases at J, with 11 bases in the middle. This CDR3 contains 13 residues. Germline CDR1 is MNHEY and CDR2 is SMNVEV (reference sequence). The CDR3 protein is CASSLLGGGEAFF. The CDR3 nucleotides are TGTGCCAGCAGTTTACTAGGGGGAGGTGAAGCTTTCTTT.

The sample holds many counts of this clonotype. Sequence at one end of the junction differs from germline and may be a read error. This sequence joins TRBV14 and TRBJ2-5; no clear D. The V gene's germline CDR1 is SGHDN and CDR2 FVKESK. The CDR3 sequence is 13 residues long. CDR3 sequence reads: CASRQVPKETQYF. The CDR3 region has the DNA TGTGCCAGCCGCCAAGTGCCAAAAGAGACCCAGTACTTC.

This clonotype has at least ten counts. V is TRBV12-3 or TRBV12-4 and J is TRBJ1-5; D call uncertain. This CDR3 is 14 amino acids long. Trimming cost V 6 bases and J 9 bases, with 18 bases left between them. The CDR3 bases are TGTGCCAGCAGCATCGGACCCGGAGTATCGCCCCAGCATTTT. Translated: CASSIGPGVSPQHF.

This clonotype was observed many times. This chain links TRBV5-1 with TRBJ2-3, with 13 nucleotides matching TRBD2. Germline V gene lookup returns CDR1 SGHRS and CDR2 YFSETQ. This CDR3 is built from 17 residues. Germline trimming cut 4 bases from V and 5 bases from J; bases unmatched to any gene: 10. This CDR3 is CASSRPGLAGSVDTQYF. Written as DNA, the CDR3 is TGCGCCAGCAGCCGCCCGGGACTAGCGGGATCGGTAGATACGCAGTATTTT. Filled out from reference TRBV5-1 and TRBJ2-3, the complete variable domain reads KAGVTQTPRYLIKTRGQQVTLSCSPISGHRSVSWYQQTPGQGLQFLFEYFSETQRNKGNFPGRFSGRQFSNSRSEMNVSTLELGDSALYLCASSRPGLAGSVDTQYFGPGTRLTVL.

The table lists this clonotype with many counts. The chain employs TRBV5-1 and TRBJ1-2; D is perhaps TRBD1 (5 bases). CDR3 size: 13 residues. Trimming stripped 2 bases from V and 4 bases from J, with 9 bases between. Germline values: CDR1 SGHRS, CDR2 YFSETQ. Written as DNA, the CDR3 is TGCGCCAGCAGCTTCGACAGCCCCTATGGCTACACCTTC. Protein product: CASSFDSPYGYTF.

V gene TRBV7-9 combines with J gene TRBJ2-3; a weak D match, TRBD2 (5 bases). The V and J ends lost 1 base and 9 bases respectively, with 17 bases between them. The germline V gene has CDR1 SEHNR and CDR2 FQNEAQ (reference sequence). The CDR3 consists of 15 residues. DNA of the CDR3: TGTGCCAGCAGCTTAGTCGCAGGCCCTAGGAGGACGCAGTATTTT. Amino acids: CASSLVAGPRRTQYF.

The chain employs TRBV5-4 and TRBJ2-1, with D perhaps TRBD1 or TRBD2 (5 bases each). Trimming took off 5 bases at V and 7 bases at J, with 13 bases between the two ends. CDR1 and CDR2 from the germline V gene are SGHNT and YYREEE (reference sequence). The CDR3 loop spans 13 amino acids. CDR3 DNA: TGTGCCAGCAGATGGGACCCTGAAAATGAGCAGTTCTTC. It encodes CASRWDPENEQFF.

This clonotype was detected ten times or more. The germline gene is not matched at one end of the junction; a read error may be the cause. Here the CDR3 reads CSASQGNAEAFF. In nucleotides, the CDR3 is TGCAGTGCTAGTCAAGGGAACGCTGAAGCTTTCTTT. The rearrangement links TRBV20-1 to TRBJ1-1; D gene unclear. This CDR3 is built from 12 residues. Germline V gene data show CDR1 as DFQATT and CDR2 as SNEGSKA (reference sequence).

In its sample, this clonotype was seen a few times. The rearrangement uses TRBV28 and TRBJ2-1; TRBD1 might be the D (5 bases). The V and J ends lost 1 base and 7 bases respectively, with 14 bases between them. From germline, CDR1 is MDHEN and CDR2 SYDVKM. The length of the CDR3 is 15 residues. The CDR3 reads CASSLLALQGNEQFF. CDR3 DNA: TGTGCCAGCAGTTTATTGGCCCTCCAGGGAAATGAGCAGTTCTTC.

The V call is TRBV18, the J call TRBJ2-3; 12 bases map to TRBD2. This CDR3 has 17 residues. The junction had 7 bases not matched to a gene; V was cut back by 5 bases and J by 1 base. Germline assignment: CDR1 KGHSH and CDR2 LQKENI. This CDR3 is CASSSPSGRAGTDTQYF. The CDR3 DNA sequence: TGTGCCAGCTCATCGCCTAGCGGGAGGGCTGGCACAGATACGCAGTATTTT.

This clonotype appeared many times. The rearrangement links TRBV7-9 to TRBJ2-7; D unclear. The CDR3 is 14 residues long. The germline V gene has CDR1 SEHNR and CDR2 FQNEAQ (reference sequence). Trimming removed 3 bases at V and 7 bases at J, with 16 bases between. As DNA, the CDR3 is TGTGCCAGCAGCTTCCTCGGCCCCGGTGAGGAGCAGTACTTC. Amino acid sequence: CASSFLGPGEEQYF.

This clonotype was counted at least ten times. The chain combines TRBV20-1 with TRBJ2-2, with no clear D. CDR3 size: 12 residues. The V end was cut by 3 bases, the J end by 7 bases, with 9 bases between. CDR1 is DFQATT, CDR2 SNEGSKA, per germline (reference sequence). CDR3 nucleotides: TGCAGTGCTAGGAAAGGGATCGGGGAGCTGTTTTTT. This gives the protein CSARKGIGELFF.

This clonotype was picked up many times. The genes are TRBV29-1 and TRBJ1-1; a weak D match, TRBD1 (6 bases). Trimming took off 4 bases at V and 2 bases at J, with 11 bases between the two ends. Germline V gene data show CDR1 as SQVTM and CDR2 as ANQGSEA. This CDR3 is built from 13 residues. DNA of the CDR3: TGCAGCGTTGGGAGGGGGGCCAACACTGAAGCTTTCTTT. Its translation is CSVGRGANTEAFF.

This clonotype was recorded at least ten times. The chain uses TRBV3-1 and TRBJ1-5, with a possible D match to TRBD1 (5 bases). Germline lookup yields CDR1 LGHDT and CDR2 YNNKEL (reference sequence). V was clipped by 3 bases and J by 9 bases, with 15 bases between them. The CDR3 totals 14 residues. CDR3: CASSHNTGVRPQHF. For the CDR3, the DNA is TGTGCCAGCAGCCACAATACAGGAGTTCGGCCCCAGCATTTT.

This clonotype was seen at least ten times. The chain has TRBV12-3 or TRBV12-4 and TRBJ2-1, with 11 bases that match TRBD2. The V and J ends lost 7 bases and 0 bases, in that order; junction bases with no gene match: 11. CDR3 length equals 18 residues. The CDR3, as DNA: TGTGCCAGCAACCATCCGGGACTAGCGGAGGGCTCCTACAATGAGCAGTTCTTC. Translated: CASNHPGLAEGSYNEQFF.

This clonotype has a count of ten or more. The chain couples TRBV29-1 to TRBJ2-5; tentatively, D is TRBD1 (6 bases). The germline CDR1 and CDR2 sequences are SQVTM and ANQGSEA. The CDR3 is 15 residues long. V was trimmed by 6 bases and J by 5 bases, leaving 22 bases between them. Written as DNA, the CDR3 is TGCAGCGTGACCCTCACAGGGATACGGAGTGAGACCCAGTACTTC. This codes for CSVTLTGIRSETQYF.

The CDR3: CASSLISGVSSYEQYF. CDR3 nucleotides: TGCGCCAGCAGCCTCATTAGCGGGGTTAGCTCCTACGAGCAGTACTTC. The gene calls are TRBV4-1 and TRBJ2-7, with 8 positions matching TRBD2. V was clipped by 4 bases and J by 0 bases; unmatched bases: 8. The length of the CDR3 is 16 residues. The germline CDR1 and CDR2 sequences are MGHRA and YSYEKL.

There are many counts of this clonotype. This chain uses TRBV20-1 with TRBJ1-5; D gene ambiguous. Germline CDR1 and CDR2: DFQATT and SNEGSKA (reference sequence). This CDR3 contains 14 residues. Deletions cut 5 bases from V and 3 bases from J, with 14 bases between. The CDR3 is CSASPGGINQPQHF. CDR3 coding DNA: TGCAGTGCTTCACCCGGCGGGATCAATCAGCCCCAGCATTTT.

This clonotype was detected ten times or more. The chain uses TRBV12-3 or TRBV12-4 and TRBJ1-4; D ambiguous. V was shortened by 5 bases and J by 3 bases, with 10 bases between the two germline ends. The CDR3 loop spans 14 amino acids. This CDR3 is CASSPREANEKLFF. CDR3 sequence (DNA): TGTGCCAGCAGTCCCCGGGAAGCTAATGAAAAACTGTTTTTT.

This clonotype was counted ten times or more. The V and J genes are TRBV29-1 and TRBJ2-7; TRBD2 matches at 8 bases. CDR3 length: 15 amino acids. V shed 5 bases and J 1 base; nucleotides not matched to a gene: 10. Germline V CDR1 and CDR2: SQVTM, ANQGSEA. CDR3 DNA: TGCAGCGTTTACCGGGACGGGGGGGGATCCTACGAGCAGTACTTC. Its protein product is CSVYRDGGGSYEQYF.